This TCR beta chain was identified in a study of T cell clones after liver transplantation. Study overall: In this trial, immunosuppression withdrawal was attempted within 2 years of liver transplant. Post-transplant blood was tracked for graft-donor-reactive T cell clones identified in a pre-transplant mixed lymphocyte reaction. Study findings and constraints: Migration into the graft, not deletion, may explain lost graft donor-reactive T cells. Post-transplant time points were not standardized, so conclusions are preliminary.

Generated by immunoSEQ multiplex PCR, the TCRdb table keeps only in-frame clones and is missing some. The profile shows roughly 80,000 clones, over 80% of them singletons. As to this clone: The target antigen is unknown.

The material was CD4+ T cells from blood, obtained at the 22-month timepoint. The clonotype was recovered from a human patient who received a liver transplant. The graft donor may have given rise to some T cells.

The CDR3, as DNA: TGTGCCAGCAGCTTCAGGACAGGGGGGACTCAGCCCCAGCATTTT. Translated, it gives CASSFRTGGTQPQHF. The chain carries TRBV7-2 and TRBJ1-5; 10 bases are a match to TRBD1. Trimming at V came to 3 bases and at J to 6 bases, leaving 5 bases not matched to a gene. The CDR3 loop spans 15 amino acids. Germline V gene sequence: CDR1 SGHTA, CDR2 FQGNSA.